The present entry profiles one T cell receptor beta chain with its context. This sample was included in a study of Graves' ophthalmopathy and Graves' hyperthyroidism. This CDR3 is 14 amino acids long. CDR1 is MNHEY and CDR2 is SVGAGI in the germline V gene. The V and J ends lost 5 bases and 3 bases respectively, with 13 bases between them. Transcripts of RNA were the source for amplifying TCR beta CDR3 regions. HTBI primers served in a first-round RT-PCR, which a second-round multiplex PCR followed. In TCRdb, the multiplex PCR reads were re-called with MiXCR into one record per CDR3 protein. The sample has about 400,000 distinct CDR3 sequences; approximately 16% are singletons.

Sequenced material: peripheral blood. The receptor was isolated from a woman aged 18-30 years with Graves' ophthalmopathy. The chain links TRBV6-5 to TRBJ1-2, with D possibly TRBD1 on 5 matching bases. The CDR3 DNA reads TGTGCCAGCAGTACCGACAGAAGGGACTATGGCTACACCTTC. Translated, it gives CASSTDRRDYGYTF.